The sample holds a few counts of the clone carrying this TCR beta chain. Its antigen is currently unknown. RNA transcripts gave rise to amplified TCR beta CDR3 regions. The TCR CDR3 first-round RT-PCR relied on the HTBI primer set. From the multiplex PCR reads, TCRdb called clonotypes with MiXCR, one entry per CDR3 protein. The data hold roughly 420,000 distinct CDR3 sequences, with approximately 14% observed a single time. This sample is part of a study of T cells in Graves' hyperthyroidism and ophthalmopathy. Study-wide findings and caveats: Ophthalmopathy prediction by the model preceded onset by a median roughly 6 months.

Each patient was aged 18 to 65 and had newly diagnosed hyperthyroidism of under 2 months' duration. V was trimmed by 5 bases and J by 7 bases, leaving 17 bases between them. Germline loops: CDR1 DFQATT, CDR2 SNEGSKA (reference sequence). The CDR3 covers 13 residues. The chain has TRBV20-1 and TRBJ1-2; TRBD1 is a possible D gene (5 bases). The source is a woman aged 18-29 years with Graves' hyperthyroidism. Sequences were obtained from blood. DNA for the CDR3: TGCAGTGCTCGCCCGGGGGGGAATTCTGGCTACACCTTC. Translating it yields CSARPGGNSGYTF.